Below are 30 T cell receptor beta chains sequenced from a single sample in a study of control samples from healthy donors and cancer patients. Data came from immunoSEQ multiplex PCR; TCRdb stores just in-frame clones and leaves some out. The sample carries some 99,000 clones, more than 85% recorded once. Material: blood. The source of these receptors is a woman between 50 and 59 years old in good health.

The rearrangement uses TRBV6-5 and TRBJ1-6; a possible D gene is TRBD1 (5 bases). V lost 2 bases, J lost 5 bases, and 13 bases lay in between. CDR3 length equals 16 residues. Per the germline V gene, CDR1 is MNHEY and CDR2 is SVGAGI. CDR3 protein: CASSYRSIGDNSPLHF. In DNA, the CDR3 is TGTGCCAGCAGTTACAGGTCTATAGGGGATAATTCACCCCTCCACTTT.

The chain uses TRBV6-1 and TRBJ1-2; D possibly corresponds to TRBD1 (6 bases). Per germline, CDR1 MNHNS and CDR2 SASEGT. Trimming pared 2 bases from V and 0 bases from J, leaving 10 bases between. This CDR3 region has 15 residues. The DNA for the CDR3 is TGTGCCAGCAGTGAACTTGGGGGCTCTAACTATGGCTACACCTTC. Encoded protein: CASSELGGSNYGYTF.

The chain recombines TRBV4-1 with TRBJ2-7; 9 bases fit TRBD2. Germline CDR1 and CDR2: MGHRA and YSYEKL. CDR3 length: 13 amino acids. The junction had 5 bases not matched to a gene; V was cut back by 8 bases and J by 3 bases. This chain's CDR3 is CASSAGGYYEQYF. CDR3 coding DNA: TGCGCCAGCTCAGCGGGGGGATACTACGAGCAGTACTTC.

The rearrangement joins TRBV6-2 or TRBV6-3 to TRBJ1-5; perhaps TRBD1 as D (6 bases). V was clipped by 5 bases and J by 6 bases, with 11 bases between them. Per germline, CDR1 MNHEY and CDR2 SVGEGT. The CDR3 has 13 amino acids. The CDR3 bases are TGTGCCAGCAGTCACGACAGGTTTCAGCCCCAGCATTTT. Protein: CASSHDRFQPQHF.

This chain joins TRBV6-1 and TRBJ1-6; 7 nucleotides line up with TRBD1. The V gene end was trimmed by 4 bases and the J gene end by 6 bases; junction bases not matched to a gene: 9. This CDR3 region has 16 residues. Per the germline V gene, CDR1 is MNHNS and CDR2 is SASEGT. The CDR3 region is CASSVDRVSANSPLHF. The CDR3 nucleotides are TGTGCCAGCAGTGTAGACAGGGTTTCAGCTAATTCACCCCTCCACTTT.

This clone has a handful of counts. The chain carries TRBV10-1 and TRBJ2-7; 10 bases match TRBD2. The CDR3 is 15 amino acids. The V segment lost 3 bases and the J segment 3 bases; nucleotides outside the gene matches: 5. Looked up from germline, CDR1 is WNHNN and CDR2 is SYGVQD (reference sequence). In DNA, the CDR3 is TGCGCCAGCAGTGAAACTAGCGGGGATCGCTACGAGCAGTACTTC. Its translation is CASSETSGDRYEQYF.

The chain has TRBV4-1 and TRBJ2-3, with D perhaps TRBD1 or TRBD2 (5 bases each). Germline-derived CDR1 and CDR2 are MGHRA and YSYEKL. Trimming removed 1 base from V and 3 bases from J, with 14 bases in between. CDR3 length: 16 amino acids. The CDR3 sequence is CASSQAAGSGTDTQYF. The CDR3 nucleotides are TGCGCCAGCAGCCAAGCGGCAGGGTCGGGGACAGATACGCAGTATTTT.

The CDR3 loop is CASSRRGTGELFF. The CDR3 nucleotides are TGTGCCAGCAGCCGGAGGGGCACCGGGGAGCTGTTTTTT. V and J are TRBV11-2 and TRBJ2-2, with a tentative D call TRBD2 (6 bases). Germline lookup yields CDR1 SGHAT and CDR2 FQNNGV. V dropped 5 bases and J dropped 4 bases, with 8 bases sitting between them. The CDR3 runs to 13 residues.

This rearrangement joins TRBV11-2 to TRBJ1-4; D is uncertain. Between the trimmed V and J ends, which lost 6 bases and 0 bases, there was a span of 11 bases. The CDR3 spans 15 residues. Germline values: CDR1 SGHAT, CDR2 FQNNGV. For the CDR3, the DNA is TGTGCCAGCAGTCGACCCCAAGCAACTAATGAAAAACTGTTTTTT. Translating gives CASSRPQATNEKLFF.

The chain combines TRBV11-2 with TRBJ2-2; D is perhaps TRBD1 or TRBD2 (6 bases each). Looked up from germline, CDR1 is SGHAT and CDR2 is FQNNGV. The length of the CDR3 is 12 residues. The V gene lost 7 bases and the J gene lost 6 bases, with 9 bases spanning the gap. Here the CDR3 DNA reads TGTGCCAGCACGGGGGCGGCCGGGGAGCTGTTTTTT. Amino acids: CASTGAAGELFF.

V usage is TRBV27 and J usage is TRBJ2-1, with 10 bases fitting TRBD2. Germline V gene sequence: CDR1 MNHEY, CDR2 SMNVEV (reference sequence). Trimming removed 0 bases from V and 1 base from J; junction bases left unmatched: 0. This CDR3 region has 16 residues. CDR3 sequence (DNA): TGTGCCAGCAGTTTATCGACTAGCGGGTCCTACAATGAGCAGTTCTTC. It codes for CASSLSTSGSYNEQFF.

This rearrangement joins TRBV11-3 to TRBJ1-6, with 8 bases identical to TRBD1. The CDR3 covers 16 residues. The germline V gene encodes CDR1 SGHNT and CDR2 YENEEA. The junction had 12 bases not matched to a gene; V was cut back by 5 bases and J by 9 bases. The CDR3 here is CASSAGGRGLVSPLHF. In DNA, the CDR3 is TGTGCCAGCAGCGCAGGGGGCAGGGGGCTTGTTTCACCCCTCCACTTT. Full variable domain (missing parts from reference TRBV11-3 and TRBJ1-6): EAGVVQSPRYKIIEKKQPVAFWCNPISGHNTLYWYLQNLGQGPELLIRYENEEAVDDSQLPKDRFSAERLKGVDSTLKIQPAELGDSAVYLCASSAGGRGLVSPLHFGNGTRLTVT.

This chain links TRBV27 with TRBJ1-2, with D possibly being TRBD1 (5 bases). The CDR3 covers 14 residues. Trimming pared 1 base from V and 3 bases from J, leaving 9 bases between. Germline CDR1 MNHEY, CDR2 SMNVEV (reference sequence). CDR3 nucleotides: TGTGCCAGCAGTTTATTCGGGACTGACTATGGCTACACCTTC. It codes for CASSLFGTDYGYTF.

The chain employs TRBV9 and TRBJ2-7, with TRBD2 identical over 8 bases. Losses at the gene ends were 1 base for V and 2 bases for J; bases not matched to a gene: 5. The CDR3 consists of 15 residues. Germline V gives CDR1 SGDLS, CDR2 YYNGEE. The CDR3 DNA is TGTGCCAGCAGCGTATATAGCGGGGCAACCTACGAGCAGTACTTC. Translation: CASSVYSGATYEQYF.

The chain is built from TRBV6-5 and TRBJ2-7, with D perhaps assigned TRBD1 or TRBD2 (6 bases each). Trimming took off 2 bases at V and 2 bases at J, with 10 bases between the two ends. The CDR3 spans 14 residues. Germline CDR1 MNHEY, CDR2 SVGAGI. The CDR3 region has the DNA TGTGCCAGCAGTTACCGCCGGGGGCCCTACGAGCAGTACGTC. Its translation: CASSYRRGPYEQYV.

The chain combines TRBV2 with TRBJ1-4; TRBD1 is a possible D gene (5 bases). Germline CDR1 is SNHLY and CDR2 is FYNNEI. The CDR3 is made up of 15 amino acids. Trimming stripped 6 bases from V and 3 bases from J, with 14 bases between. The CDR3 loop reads CASRPTSGSNEKLFF. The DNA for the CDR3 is TGTGCCAGCAGGCCAACTTCAGGGTCTAATGAAAAACTGTTTTTT.

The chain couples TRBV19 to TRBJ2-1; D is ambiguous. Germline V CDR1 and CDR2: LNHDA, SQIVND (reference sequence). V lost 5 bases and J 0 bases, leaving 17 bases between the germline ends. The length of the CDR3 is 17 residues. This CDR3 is CASSPSPLRFSYNEQFF. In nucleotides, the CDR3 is TGTGCCAGTAGTCCCTCTCCACTGAGGTTCTCCTACAATGAGCAGTTCTTC. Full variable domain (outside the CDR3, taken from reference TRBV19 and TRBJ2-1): DGGITQSPKYLFRKEGQNVTLSCEQNLNHDAMYWYRQDPGQGLRLIYYSQIVNDFQKGDIAEGYSVSREKKESFPLTVTSAQKNPTAFYLCASSPSPLRFSYNEQFFGPGTRLTVL.

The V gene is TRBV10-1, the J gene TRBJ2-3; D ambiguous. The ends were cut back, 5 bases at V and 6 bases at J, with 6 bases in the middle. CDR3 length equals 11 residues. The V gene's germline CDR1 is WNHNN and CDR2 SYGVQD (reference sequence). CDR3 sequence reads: CASSFSDTQYF. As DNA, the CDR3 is TGCGCCAGCAGTTTTTCGGATACGCAGTATTTT.

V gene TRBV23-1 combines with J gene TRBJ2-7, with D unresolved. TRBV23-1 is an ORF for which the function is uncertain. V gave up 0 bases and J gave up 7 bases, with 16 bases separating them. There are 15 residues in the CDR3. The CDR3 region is CASSQSLIGGTEQYV. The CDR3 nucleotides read TGCGCCAGCAGTCAATCCCTTATTGGCGGCACAGAGCAGTACGTC.

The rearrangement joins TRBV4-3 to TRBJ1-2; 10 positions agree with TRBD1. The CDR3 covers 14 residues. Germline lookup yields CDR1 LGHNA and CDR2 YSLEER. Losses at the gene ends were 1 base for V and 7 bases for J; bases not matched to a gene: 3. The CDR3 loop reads CASSQVTGGPGYTF. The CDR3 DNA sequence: TGCGCCAGCAGCCAAGTGACAGGGGGCCCTGGCTACACCTTC.

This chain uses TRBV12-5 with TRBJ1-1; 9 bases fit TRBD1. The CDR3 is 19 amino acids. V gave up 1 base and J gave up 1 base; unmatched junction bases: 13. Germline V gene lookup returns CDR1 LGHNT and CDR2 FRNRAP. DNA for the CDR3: TGTGCTAGTGGTTTGGGACTTGGGACAGGGAAGAGGGGGAACACTGAAGCTTTCTTT. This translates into CASGLGLGTGKRGNTEAFF.

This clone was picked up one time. DNA of the CDR3: TGTGCCAGCAGTGAAAAAGGGCCAGCCGCCTCTCTGTCTGGAAACACCATATATTTT. This sequence encodes CASSEKGPAASLSGNTIYF. The chain joins TRBV2 to TRBJ1-3, with no clear D. Trimming took 2 bases from V and 1 from J, leaving 21 bases between them. The length of the CDR3 is 19 residues. CDR1 is SNHLY and CDR2 is FYNNEI in the germline V gene.

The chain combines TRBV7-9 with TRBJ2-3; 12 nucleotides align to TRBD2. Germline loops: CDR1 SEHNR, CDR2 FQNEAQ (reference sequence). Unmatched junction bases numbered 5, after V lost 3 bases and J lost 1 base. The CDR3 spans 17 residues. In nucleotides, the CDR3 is TGTGCCAGCAGCTTGTCGACTAGCGGGAGTCGCACAGATACGCAGTATTTT. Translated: CASSLSTSGSRTDTQYF.

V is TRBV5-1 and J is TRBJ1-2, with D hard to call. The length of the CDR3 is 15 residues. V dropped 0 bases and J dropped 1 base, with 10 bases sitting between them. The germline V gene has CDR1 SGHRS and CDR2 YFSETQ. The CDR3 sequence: CASSLVPGVNYGYTF. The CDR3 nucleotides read TGCGCCAGCAGCTTGGTCCCTGGGGTTAACTATGGCTACACCTTC.

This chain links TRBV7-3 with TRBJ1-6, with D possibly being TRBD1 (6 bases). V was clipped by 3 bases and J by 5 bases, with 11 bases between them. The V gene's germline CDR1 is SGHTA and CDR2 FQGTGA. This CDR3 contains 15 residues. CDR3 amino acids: CASSLEGGNNSPLHF. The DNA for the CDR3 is TGTGCCAGCAGCTTGGAGGGGGGAAATAATTCACCCCTCCACTTT.

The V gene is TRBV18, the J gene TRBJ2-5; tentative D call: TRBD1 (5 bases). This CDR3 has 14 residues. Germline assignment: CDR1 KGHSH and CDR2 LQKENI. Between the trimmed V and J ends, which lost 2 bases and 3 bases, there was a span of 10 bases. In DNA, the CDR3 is TGTGCCAGCTCACCAAGCCAGGGCAAAGAGACCCAGTACTTC. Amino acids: CASSPSQGKETQYF.

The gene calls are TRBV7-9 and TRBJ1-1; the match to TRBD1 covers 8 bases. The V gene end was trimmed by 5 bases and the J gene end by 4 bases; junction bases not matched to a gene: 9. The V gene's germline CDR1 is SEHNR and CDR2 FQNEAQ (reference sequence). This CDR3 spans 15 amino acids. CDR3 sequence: CASSDLRGRSTEAFF. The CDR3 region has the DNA TGTGCCAGCAGCGACCTCAGGGGGCGCAGCACTGAAGCTTTCTTT.

The CDR3 protein is CASSQVGDRTEAFF. CDR3 DNA: TGCGCCAGCAGCCAAGTCGGGGACAGAACCGAAGCTTTCTTT. This sequence joins TRBV4-1 and TRBJ1-1; 7 bases are shared with TRBD1. Germline V gene sequence: CDR1 MGHRA, CDR2 YSYEKL. The CDR3 is 14 amino acids. V dropped 1 base and J dropped 8; count of bases not matched to a gene: 7.

CDR3 coding DNA: TGTGCCAGCAGTCTCAGCGGGAGGTACGAGCAGTACGTC. Its translation: CASSLSGRYEQYV. The chain has TRBV6-2 or TRBV6-3 and TRBJ2-7; 9 bases are shared with TRBD2. The CDR3 runs to 13 residues. The junction had 3 bases not matched to a gene; V was cut back by 5 bases and J by 4 bases. The germline V gene encodes CDR1 MNHEY and CDR2 SVGEGT.

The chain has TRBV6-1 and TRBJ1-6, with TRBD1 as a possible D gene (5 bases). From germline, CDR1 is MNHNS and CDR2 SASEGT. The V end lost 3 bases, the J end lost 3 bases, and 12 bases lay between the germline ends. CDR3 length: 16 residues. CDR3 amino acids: CASSDGGNNYNSPLHF. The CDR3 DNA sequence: TGTGCCAGCAGTGATGGGGGAAATAACTATAATTCACCCCTCCACTTT.